The T cell receptor (beta chain) described here comes from a study of T cell responses to AZD1222 COVID-19 vaccine. Study-wide results and limits: A mostly white British donor set with more females was recruited, and clonal diversity was possibly underestimated. There were vaccine-associated CD4 TCRs across spike, dominant at 160-218 and 743-854. Once two AZD1222 doses were given, Spike-specific TCR breadth and depth went up. Only after the peak T cell response were repertoires sampled.

Produced via immunoSEQ multiplex PCR; TCRdb's table is partial and in-frame only. The sample has about 150,000 clones, 85% to 90% seen once. This CDR3 contains 15 residues. The junction had 9 bases not matched to a gene; V was cut back by 2 bases and J by 4 bases. Germline V gene lookup returns CDR1 SGDLS and CDR2 YYNGEE. Worth noting for this clone: Its antigen is currently unknown.

This TCR derives from an adult in good health. Sequenced here: peripheral blood, sampled on day 0 of AZD1222 vaccination. The chain has TRBV9 and TRBJ2-7, with 7 bases matching TRBD1. In nucleotides, the CDR3 is TGTGCCAGCAGCGTGGATCAGGGGGTAGGGTACGAGCAGTACTTC. The encoded protein is CASSVDQGVGYEQYF.